This is a list of T cell receptor beta chains from one sample in a study of OX40 agonist ivuxolimab in advanced cancers. Produced via immunoSEQ multiplex PCR; TCRdb's table is partial and in-frame only. The data contain roughly 70,000 clones, about 90% of them singletons. Material: CD4+ or CD8+ T cells sorted from blood, obtained in a trial of the OX40 agonist ivuxolimab. These TCRs come from an adult with an advanced solid tumor such as melanoma, head and neck, liver or kidney cancer. Each CDR3 is given with its conserved first and last residue. Each record gives: J gene, V gene, D gene, clone size, CDR3 protein, CDR3 DNA. D genes are given only for firm matches. Not every row has a clone size; where given, it reads once, few, many or a size class.

>TRBJ1-5|TRBV7-2|-|-
CASSRANQPQHF
TGTGCCAGCAGTCGGGCTAACCAGCCCCAGCATTTT
>TRBJ2-7|TRBV10-3|-|-
CAISGISMGGVQYF
TGTGCCATCAGTGGTATAAGTATGGGGGGCGTGCAGTACTTC
>TRBJ2-2|TRBV6-6|TRBD2|-
CASSYGLAGTGELFF
TGTGCCAGCAGTTACGGTCTAGCGGGGACCGGGGAGCTGTTTTTT
>TRBJ1-1|TRBV25-1|-|once
CEGNSLGAFF
TGCGAGGGGAATTCCCTCGGAGCTTTCTTT
>TRBJ2-7|TRBV28|TRBD2|few
CASSTSGGAYEQYF
TGTGCCAGCAGCACGTCCGGGGGGGCCTACGAGCAGTACTTC
>TRBJ2-7|TRBV6-5|TRBD1|-
CASSSIRQGKDYEQYF
TGTGCCAGCAGTTCCATACGACAGGGGAAGGACTACGAGCAGTACTTC
>TRBJ2-1|TRBV18|TRBD1|-
CASSPGQGVHEQFF
TGTGCCAGCTCACCGGGACAGGGGGTCCATGAGCAGTTCTTC
>TRBJ2-5|TRBV10-3|TRBD2|once
CATSSGGAQETQYF
TGTGCCACTTCTAGCGGGGGGGCCCAAGAGACCCAGTACTTC
>TRBJ1-1|TRBV7-9|-|-
CASSLGGRLNTEAFF
TGTGCCAGCAGCTTGGGGGGCCGGCTGAACACTGAAGCTTTCTTT
>TRBJ1-5|TRBV29-1|-|-
CSVGFGSLNNQPQHF
TGCAGCGTTGGTTTCGGGTCGCTTAACAATCAGCCCCAGCATTTT
>TRBJ2-7|TRBV11-2|-|-
CASSLVAVGYEQYF
TGTGCCAGCAGCTTAGTAGCGGTCGGCTACGAGCAGTACTTC
>TRBJ2-3|TRBV7-2|-|once
CASSLLRTDTQYF
TGTGCCAGCAGCCTTCTTAGAACAGATACGCAGTATTTT
>TRBJ1-5|TRBV27|-|-
CASSFKGNVGNQPQHF
TGTGCCAGCAGTTTTAAAGGCAATGTGGGCAATCAGCCCCAGCATTTT
>TRBJ2-7|TRBV7-9|-|-
CASSSLNEQYF
TGTGCCAGCAGCTCCCTGAACGAGCAGTACTTC
>TRBJ2-5|TRBV11-1|TRBD1|-
CASSRTGKETQYF
TGTGCCAGCAGCCGGACAGGGAAAGAGACCCAGTACTTC
>TRBJ1-2|TRBV10-3|-|-
CAITLGHDEQKDGYTF
TGTGCCATCACCCTGGGACATGATGAACAAAAGGATGGCTACACCTTC
>TRBJ1-3|TRBV6-1|-|-
CASSEGLSQPGNTIYF
TGTGCCAGCAGTGAAGGGTTATCCCAGCCTGGAAACACCATATATTTT
>TRBJ1-3|TRBV6-1|TRBD1|-
CASRRQGSGNTIYF
TGTGCCAGCAGGAGACAGGGCTCAGGAAACACCATATATTTT
>TRBJ1-2|TRBV6-5|TRBD1|-
CASKMRQGAYYGYTF
TGTGCCAGCAAAATGAGACAGGGGGCTTACTATGGCTACACCTTC
>TRBJ1-2|TRBV6-1|-|few
CASSEGRTTYGYTF
TGTGCCAGCAGTGAAGGTAGGACAACCTATGGCTACACCTTC
>TRBJ2-1|TRBV11-3|TRBD2|-
CASSSTSGSFDEQFF
TGTGCCAGCAGCTCAACTAGCGGGAGTTTCGATGAGCAGTTCTTC
>TRBJ1-5|TRBV10-3|-|-
CAIRGGSGNQPQHF
TGTGCCATCAGGGGGGGCTCTGGAAATCAGCCCCAGCATTTT
>TRBJ1-3|TRBV25-1|-|-
CASSESRPSSGNTIYF
TGTGCCAGCAGTGAATCCAGGCCTAGCTCTGGAAACACCATATATTTT
>TRBJ2-7|TRBV9|-|-
CASSARGEPLSEQYF
TGTGCCAGCAGCGCCAGGGGGGAGCCCCTCTCCGAGCAGTACTTC
>TRBJ2-4|TRBV19|TRBD2|medium-sized
CASTDPGGEAKNIQYF
TGTGCCAGTACCGACCCGGGAGGGGAGGCCAAAAACATTCAGTACTTC
>TRBJ2-7|TRBV7-9|-|few
CASRQMTYEQYF
TGTGCCAGCAGACAGATGACGTACGAGCAGTACTTC
>TRBJ1-1|TRBV28|TRBD1|few
CASRRTGVNTEAFF
TGTGCCAGCAGACGGACAGGGGTGAACACTGAAGCTTTCTTT
>TRBJ1-1|TRBV19|-|-
CASPTVNTEAFF
TGTGCCAGTCCGACGGTGAACACTGAAGCTTTCTTT
>TRBJ1-2|TRBV29-1|-|-
CSDLGSNYGYTF
TGCAGCGATCTTGGATCAAACTATGGCTACACCTTC
>TRBJ1-2|TRBV25-1|TRBD1|-
CASSTGAGTGALYGYTF
TGTGCCAGCAGTACCGGGGCGGGGACAGGGGCTCTCTATGGCTACACCTTC
>TRBJ2-2|TRBV6-1|TRBD2|once
CASSEGSGELNTGELFF
TGTGCCAGCAGTGAAGGAAGCGGGGAGCTAAACACCGGGGAGCTGTTTTTT
>TRBJ1-2|TRBV6-1|-|-
CASEEGAGDYGYTF
TGTGCCAGCGAAGAGGGAGCGGGGGACTATGGCTACACCTTC
>TRBJ2-3|TRBV9|TRBD2|-
CASSAGLAGTDTQYF
TGTGCCAGCAGCGCGGGACTAGCGGGAACAGATACGCAGTATTTT
>TRBJ1-5|TRBV7-6|TRBD1|-
CASSWVRGTGGQPQHF
TGTGCCAGCAGCTGGGTACGAGGGACAGGGGGTCAGCCCCAGCATTTT
>TRBJ1-5|TRBV19|-|once
CASSRQINQPQHF
TGTGCCAGTAGTAGGCAGATCAATCAGCCCCAGCATTTT
>TRBJ1-2|TRBV19|TRBD1|-
CASTRPGQGNYGYTF
TGTGCCAGTACCAGGCCGGGACAGGGAAACTATGGCTACACCTTC
>TRBJ1-4|TRBV19|-|-
CASSMGRLADNEKLFF
TGTGCCAGTAGTATGGGTCGGTTGGCAGATAATGAAAAACTGTTTTTT
>TRBJ2-3|TRBV18|-|-
CASSPASTDTQYF
TGTGCCAGCTCACCTGCTAGCACAGATACGCAGTATTTT
>TRBJ2-3|TRBV5-5|-|-
CASTPLSRSTDTQYF
TGTGCCAGCACCCCGCTTAGCAGGAGCACAGATACGCAGTATTTT
>TRBJ1-1|TRBV4-2|-|-
CASSFAGGSTEAFF
TGTGCCAGCAGCTTTGCCGGGGGGAGCACTGAAGCTTTCTTT
>TRBJ1-5|TRBV2|TRBD1|-
CASSRGPDQPQHF
TGTGCCAGCTCCAGGGGGCCGGATCAGCCCCAGCATTTT
>TRBJ1-4|TRBV11-2|TRBD1|-
CASSLSLGQSEKLFF
TGTGCCAGCAGCTTAAGCTTGGGACAGAGTGAAAAACTGTTTTTT
>TRBJ2-7|TRBV29-1|-|-
CSVPGNYEQYF
TGCAGCGTTCCCGGAAACTACGAGCAGTACTTC
>TRBJ2-7|TRBV6-5|TRBD1|-
CASSYRQGFYEQYF
TGTGCCAGCAGTTACAGACAGGGGTTCTACGAGCAGTACTTC
>TRBJ2-7|TRBV6-6|TRBD1|-
CASSSSGGESYEQYF
TGTGCCAGCAGTTCCTCAGGGGGCGAATCCTACGAGCAGTACTTC
>TRBJ2-6|TRBV10-3|-|-
CAISDIQFGSGANVLTF
TGTGCCATCAGTGATATACAGTTTGGCTCTGGGGCCAACGTCCTGACTTTC
>TRBJ2-7|TRBV25-1|TRBD2|-
CASSESPGGRNEQYF
TGTGCCAGCAGTGAATCGCCGGGGGGGAGGAACGAGCAGTACTTC
>TRBJ1-2|TRBV5-4|-|-
CASSSPRETSFYGYTF
TGTGCCAGCAGCTCACCAAGGGAGACTTCTTTCTATGGCTACACCTTC